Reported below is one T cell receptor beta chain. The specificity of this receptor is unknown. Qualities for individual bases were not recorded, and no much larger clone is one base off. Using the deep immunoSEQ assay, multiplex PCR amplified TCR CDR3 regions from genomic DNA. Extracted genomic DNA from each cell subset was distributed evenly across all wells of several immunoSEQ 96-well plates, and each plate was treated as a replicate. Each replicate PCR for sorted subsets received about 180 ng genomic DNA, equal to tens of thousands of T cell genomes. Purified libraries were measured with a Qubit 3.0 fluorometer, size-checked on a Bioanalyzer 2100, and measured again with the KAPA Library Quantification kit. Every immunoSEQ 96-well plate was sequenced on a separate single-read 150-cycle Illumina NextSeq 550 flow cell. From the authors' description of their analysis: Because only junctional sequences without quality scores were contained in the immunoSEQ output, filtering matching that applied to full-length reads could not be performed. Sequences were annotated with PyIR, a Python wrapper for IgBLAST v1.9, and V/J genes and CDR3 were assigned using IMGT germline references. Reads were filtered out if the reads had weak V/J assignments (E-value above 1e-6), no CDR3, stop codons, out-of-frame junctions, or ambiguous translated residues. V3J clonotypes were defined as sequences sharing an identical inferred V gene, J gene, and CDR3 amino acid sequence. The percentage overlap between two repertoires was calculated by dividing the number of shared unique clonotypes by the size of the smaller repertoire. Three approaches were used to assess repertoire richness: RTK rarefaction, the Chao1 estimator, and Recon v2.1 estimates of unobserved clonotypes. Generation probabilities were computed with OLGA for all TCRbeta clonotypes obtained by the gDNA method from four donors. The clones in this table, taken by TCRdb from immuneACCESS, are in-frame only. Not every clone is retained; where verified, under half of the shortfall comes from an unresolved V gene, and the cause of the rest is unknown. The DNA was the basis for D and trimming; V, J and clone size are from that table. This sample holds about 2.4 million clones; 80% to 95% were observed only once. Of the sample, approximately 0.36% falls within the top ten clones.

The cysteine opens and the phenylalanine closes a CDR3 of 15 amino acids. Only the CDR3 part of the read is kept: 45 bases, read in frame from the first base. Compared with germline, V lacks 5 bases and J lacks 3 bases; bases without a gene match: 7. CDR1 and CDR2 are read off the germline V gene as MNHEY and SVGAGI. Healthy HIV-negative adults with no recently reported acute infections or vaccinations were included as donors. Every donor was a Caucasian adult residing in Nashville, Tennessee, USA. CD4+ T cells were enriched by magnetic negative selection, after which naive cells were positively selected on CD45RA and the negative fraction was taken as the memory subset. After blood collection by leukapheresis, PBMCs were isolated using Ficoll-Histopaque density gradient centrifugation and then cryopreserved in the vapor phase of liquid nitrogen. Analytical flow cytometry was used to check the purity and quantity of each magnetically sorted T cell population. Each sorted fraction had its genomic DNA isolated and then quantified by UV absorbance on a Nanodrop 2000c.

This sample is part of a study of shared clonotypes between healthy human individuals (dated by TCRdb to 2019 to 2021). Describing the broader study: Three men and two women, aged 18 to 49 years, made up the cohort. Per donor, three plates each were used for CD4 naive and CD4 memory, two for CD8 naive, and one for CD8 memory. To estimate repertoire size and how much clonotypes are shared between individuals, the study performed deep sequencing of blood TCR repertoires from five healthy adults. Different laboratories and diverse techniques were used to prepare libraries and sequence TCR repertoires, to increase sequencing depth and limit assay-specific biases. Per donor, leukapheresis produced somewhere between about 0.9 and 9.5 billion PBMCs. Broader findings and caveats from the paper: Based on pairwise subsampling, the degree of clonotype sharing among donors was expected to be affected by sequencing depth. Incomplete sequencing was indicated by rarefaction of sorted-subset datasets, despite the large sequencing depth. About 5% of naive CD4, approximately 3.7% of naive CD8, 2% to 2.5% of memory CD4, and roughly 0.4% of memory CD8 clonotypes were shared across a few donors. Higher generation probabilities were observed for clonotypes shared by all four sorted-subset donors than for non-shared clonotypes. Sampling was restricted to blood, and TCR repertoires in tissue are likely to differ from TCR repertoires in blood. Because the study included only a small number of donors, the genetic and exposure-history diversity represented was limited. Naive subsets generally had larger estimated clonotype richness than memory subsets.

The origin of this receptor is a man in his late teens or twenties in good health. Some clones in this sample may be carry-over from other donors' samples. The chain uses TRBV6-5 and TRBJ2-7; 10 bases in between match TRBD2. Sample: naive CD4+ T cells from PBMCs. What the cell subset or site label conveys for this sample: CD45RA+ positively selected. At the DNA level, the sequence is TGTGCCAGCAGTACTTGGACTAGCGGCAACTACGAGCAGTACTTC. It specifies CASSTWTSGNYEQYF.